The 15 T cell receptor beta chains given below trace back to one sample, sequenced in a study of blood T cell repertoires in COVID-19. Repertoires were generated with immunoSEQ multiplex PCR, while TCRdb's copy carries only in-frame clones and drops some. The table lists 330,000 or so clones, approximately 89% of them singletons, with approximately 1.8% in the top ten. Sequences were obtained from PBMCs or T cells enriched from blood (not recorded which). The receptors were gathered from a man aged 40-55 years in a cohort exposed to, infected with or recovered from COVID-19 (not recorded which).

V gene TRBV27 combines with J gene TRBJ2-2; 7 nucleotides align to TRBD1. This CDR3 contains 16 residues. CDR1 MNHEY and CDR2 SMNVEV come from the germline V gene (reference sequence). Unmatched junction bases numbered 9, after V lost 7 bases and J lost 1 base. CDR3 region: CASKDERQGNTGELFF. For the CDR3, the DNA is TGTGCCAGCAAAGACGAGAGACAGGGGAACACCGGGGAGCTGTTTTTT.

The CDR3 is CASSRADTQYF. CDR3 DNA: TGTGCCAGCAGCCGAGCCGATACGCAGTATTTT. The gene calls are TRBV7-9 and TRBJ2-3; D is uncertain. Germline V gene lookup returns CDR1 SEHNR and CDR2 FQNEAQ (reference sequence). The CDR3 runs 11 residues. V shed 5 bases and J shed 6 bases, with 6 bases lying between them.

The chain joins TRBV24-1 to TRBJ1-2, with no clear D. Trimming left V 5 bases short and J 8 bases short, with 8 bases between. CDR1 KGHDR and CDR2 SFDVKD come from the germline V gene. The CDR3 is 11 residues long. The CDR3 reads CATSGGLGYTF. CDR3 nucleotides: TGTGCCACCAGTGGAGGGCTCGGCTACACCTTC.

The CDR3 DNA reads TGTGCCAGCAGTTCTGCAGGGGGATCCCCCTCTGGAAACACCATATATTTT. Its translation: CASSSAGGSPSGNTIYF. V gene TRBV27 combines with J gene TRBJ1-3; 7 bases are shared with TRBD1. The CDR3 loop spans 17 amino acids. With 4 bases clipped from V and 0 bases from J, the junction kept 9 bases outside the gene matches. Germline V gives CDR1 MNHEY, CDR2 SMNVEV (reference sequence).

A word on this clone: One end of the junction fails to match germline, which may point to a read error. CDR3 nucleotide sequence: TGTGCCAGCAGCTCGGGAGGACAGGGACCTCGCTACTTCTTC. Protein: CASSSGGQGPRYFF. The chain uses TRBV7-2 and TRBJ1-2, with 8 positions matching TRBD1. The CDR3 is made up of 14 amino acids. Germline V gene data show CDR1 as SGHTA and CDR2 as FQGNSA.

The chain combines TRBV6-5 with TRBJ1-3, with D unresolved. This CDR3 is 14 amino acids long. CDR1 MNHEY and CDR2 SVGAGI come from the germline V gene. Trimming took off 6 bases at V and 4 bases at J, with 13 bases between the two ends. CDR3 DNA: TGTGCCAGCAGAAGAACCGCAGAAGGAAACACCATATATTTT. It specifies CASRRTAEGNTIYF.

The genes are TRBV6-5 and TRBJ1-5, with D possibly being TRBD1 (5 bases). This CDR3 has 15 amino acids. Germline V gene lookup returns CDR1 MNHEY and CDR2 SVGAGI. Trimming cost V 5 bases and J 2 bases, with 13 bases left between them. CDR3 loop: CASSPGTLGNQPQHF. The CDR3 DNA reads as TGTGCCAGCAGTCCCGGGACTCTGGGCAATCAGCCCCAGCATTTT.

This sequence joins TRBV3-1 (or the pseudogene TRBV3-2) and TRBJ2-1; D gene ambiguous. Trimming removed 2 bases at V and 0 bases at J, with 8 bases between. In germline, CDR1 is LGHDT, CDR2 YNNKEL (reference sequence). The CDR3 sequence is 15 residues long. CDR3 protein: CASSQTYNSYNEQFF. The CDR3, as DNA: TGTGCCAGCAGCCAAACGTACAACTCCTACAATGAGCAGTTCTTC.

The V call is TRBV5-1, the J call TRBJ1-1; 8 nucleotides line up with TRBD1. The length of the CDR3 is 15 residues. With V trimmed by 4 bases and J by 5 bases, 10 bases remained unmatched. The germline V gene encodes CDR1 SGHRS and CDR2 YFSETQ. CDR3 bases: TGCGCCAGCAGCGCCGAACCGACAGGGGTTACTGAAGCTTTCTTT. Translated, it gives CASSAEPTGVTEAFF.

The CDR3 loop reads CATRGQGGTEAFF. The CDR3 bases are TGCGCCACCAGAGGACAGGGGGGCACTGAAGCTTTCTTT. The rearrangement links TRBV5-1 to TRBJ1-1; 10 bases fit TRBD1. V shed 9 bases, J shed 4 bases, and the junction held 6 bases outside the gene matches. The germline gives CDR1 SGHRS, CDR2 YFSETQ. The CDR3 has 13 residues. The complete variable domain, with remaining parts taken from reference TRBV5-1 and TRBJ1-1, reads KAGVTQTPRYLIKTRGQQVTLSCSPISGHRSVSWYQQTPGQGLQFLFEYFSETQRNKGNFPGRFSGRQFSNSRSEMNVSTLELGDSALYLCATRGQGGTEAFFGQGTRLTVV.

This sequence joins TRBV19 and TRBJ1-5; unclear D gene. The CDR3 contains 15 residues. Germline CDR1 LNHDA, CDR2 SQIVND (reference sequence). V lost 0 bases to trimming and J lost 3 bases, with 9 bases between them. In DNA, the CDR3 is TGTGCCAGTAGTATAGAAGAGGGTTACAATCAGCCCCAGCATTTT. This sequence encodes CASSIEEGYNQPQHF.

J is TRBJ1-5 and V is TRBV2, with 9 nucleotides matching TRBD1. The J segment lost 4 bases and the V segment lost 8 bases, leaving 3 bases of the junction unmatched. The CDR3 consists of 13 residues. Germline-derived CDR1 and CDR2 are SNHLY and FYNNEI. CDR3 region: CASDGTGNQPQHF. The CDR3 nucleotides read TGTGCCAGCGACGGGACAGGGAATCAGCCCCAGCATTTT.

J is TRBJ2-7 and V is TRBV3-1 (or the pseudogene TRBV3-2), with 8 bases aligning to TRBD1. Trimming cost V 1 base and J 6 bases; bases outside gene matches: 8. In germline, CDR1 is LGHDT, CDR2 YNNKEL (reference sequence). CDR3 length equals 15 residues. CDR3 bases: TGTGCCAGCAGCCAAGTTGGCAACAGGGGGGTCGAGCAGTACTTC. Protein sequence: CASSQVGNRGVEQYF.

V gene TRBV30 combines with J gene TRBJ2-7, with a possible D match to TRBD2 (5 bases). Per the germline V gene, CDR1 is GTSNPN and CDR2 is SVGIG (reference sequence). V was pared by 2 bases and J by 2 bases, with 7 bases between. There are 12 residues in the CDR3. The DNA of the CDR3 is TGTGCCTGGAGTCGGACTCCCTACGAGCAGTACTTC. It codes for CAWSRTPYEQYF.

CDR3 sequence (DNA): TGTGCCAGCAGCCCCAGAAGAACTAATGAAAAACTGTTTTTT. Translated, it gives CASSPRRTNEKLFF. The V call is TRBV9, the J call TRBJ1-4; the D is unclear. V dropped 4 bases and J dropped 1 base, with 8 bases sitting between them. The CDR3 length is 14 residues. Germline CDR1 and CDR2: SGDLS and YYNGEE.